This T cell receptor (beta chain) was sequenced for a study of shared clonotypes between healthy human individuals. Findings of the study overall: Estimated richness values were generally larger in naive subsets than in memory subsets.

This clone was counted once. Its antigen remains unknown. Investigators spread the genomic DNA of each subset evenly over several immunoSEQ plates. The protocol was immunoSEQ multiplex PCR, while the TCRdb copy is restricted to in-frame clones and leaves out a portion. The sample carries 2.3 million or so clones, about 92% recorded once. The germline V and J ends were trimmed by 2 bases and 7 bases, with 12 bases remaining between them. CDR1 SEHNR and CDR2 FQNEAQ come from the germline V gene (reference sequence). This CDR3 is built from 13 residues. The chain has TRBV7-9 and TRBJ2-7; the D gene is possibly TRBD1 (6 bases). This TCR was recovered from a man in his late teens or twenties in good health. Some clones in this sample may be carry-over from other donors' samples. Sequenced input: naive CD4+ T cells from PBMCs. The sample's subset: CD45RA+ positively selected. The CDR3 loop reads CASSLQGFGEQYF. CDR3 nucleotide sequence: TGTGCCAGCAGCTTACAGGGGTTTGGAGAGCAGTACTTC.